The subject of this entry is one TCR beta chain. This entry belongs to a study of OX40 agonist ivuxolimab in advanced cancers. Trimming removed 4 bases at V and 1 base at J, with 10 bases between. CDR3 size: 14 residues. Per the germline V gene, CDR1 is ENHRY and CDR2 is SYGVKD. Using immunoSEQ multiplex PCR, the repertoire was profiled, and TCRdb retains in-frame clones only, with some absent. The data show approximately 130,000 clones, about nine tenths seen once. The V gene is TRBV10-3, the J gene TRBJ2-5; no clear D. This TCR came from an adult with an advanced solid tumor such as melanoma, head and neck, liver or kidney cancer. Here the sequenced sample was CD4+ or CD8+ T cells sorted from blood, taken in a trial of the OX40 agonist ivuxolimab. The CDR3 region is CAISVEQLQETQYF. CDR3 coding DNA: TGTGCCATCAGTGTGGAACAGCTCCAAGAGACCCAGTACTTC.